A selection of T cell receptor beta chains follows, all from one sample in a study of blood T cell repertoires in COVID-19. Sequencing used immunoSEQ multiplex PCR; TCRdb keeps in-frame clones, though not all of them. The table lists roughly 290,000 clones, 89% of them singletons. The specimen was PBMCs or T cells enriched from blood (not recorded which). The source is a middle-aged woman who had recovered from COVID-19. The CDR3 runs from the conserved cysteine through the conserved F or W. A D gene is named only where the DNA matches it firmly. Expanded clones are given a class, and other clones once, few, many or no size at all.

d_gene: .
abundance: .
v_gene: TRBV5-1
j_gene: TRBJ1-3
CDR3nt: TGCGCCAGCAGCTTGGAGGGGCAGATCTCTGGAAACACCATATATTTT
CDR3aa: CASSLEGQISGNTIYF

d_gene: .
abundance: .
v_gene: TRBV5-1
j_gene: TRBJ1-4
CDR3nt: TGCGCCAGCAGCTTACAGGGTCTCCCCACCTATGGTGAAAAACTGTTTTTT
CDR3aa: CASSLQGLPTYGEKLFF

d_gene: TRBD1
abundance: .
v_gene: TRBV5-4
j_gene: TRBJ1-2
CDR3nt: TGTGCCAGCAGCTTAGGACAGGCGAACTATGGCTACACCTTC
CDR3aa: CASSLGQANYGYTF

d_gene: TRBD1
abundance: .
v_gene: TRBV5-1
j_gene: TRBJ1-4
CDR3nt: TGCGCCAGCAGCTCCCCCGGGACAGCCTACGCAACTAATGAAAAACTGTTTTTT
CDR3aa: CASSSPGTAYATNEKLFF

d_gene: .
abundance: once
v_gene: TRBV10-1
j_gene: TRBJ2-7
CDR3nt: TGCGCCAGCACCACTTCTTGGGAGCAGTACTTC
CDR3aa: CASTTSWEQYF

d_gene: .
abundance: .
v_gene: TRBV30
j_gene: TRBJ1-2
CDR3nt: TGTGCTTCGAGTCAGGGACCGGGAGCCTATGGCTACACCTTC
CDR3aa: CASSQGPGAYGYTF

d_gene: TRBD2
abundance: .
v_gene: TRBV5-1
j_gene: TRBJ2-2
CDR3nt: TGCGCCAGCAGCCCCCCCCGGAGCGGGAGGGCGGTCCGGGAGCTGTTTTTT
CDR3aa: CASSPPRSGRAVRELFF

d_gene: .
abundance: .
v_gene: TRBV19
j_gene: TRBJ1-1
CDR3nt: TGTGCCAGTCTAAGGGCGGGGATGAACACTGAAGCTTTCTTT
CDR3aa: CASLRAGMNTEAFF

d_gene: TRBD2
abundance: .
v_gene: TRBV3-1/TRBV3-2
j_gene: TRBJ2-2
CDR3nt: TGTGCCAGCAGCCAAGAAAGACTAGCGGGGGACCCTACCGGGGAGCTGTTTTTT
CDR3aa: CASSQERLAGDPTGELFF

d_gene: .
abundance: .
v_gene: TRBV6-4
j_gene: TRBJ1-2
CDR3nt: TGTGCCAGCAGTGATCAGGGCAGGGAGGTGTATGGCTACACCTTC
CDR3aa: CASSDQGREVYGYTF

d_gene: .
abundance: .
v_gene: TRBV27
j_gene: TRBJ2-1
CDR3nt: TGTGCCAGCAGTTTAAGGGCAGGGGTGCGAATCTCCTACAATGAGCAGTTCTTC
CDR3aa: CASSLRAGVRISYNEQFF

d_gene: TRBD1
abundance: .
v_gene: TRBV25-1
j_gene: TRBJ2-3
CDR3nt: TGTGCCAGCAGTGATCACCCGGGACAGGGGGTCGGAGATACGCAGTATTTT
CDR3aa: CASSDHPGQGVGDTQYF

d_gene: .
abundance: .
v_gene: TRBV2
j_gene: TRBJ2-1
CDR3nt: TGTGCCAGCAGTGCCCGACTGGACAATGAGCAGTTCTTC
CDR3aa: CASSARLDNEQFF

d_gene: TRBD1
abundance: .
v_gene: TRBV4-1
j_gene: TRBJ1-2
CDR3nt: TGCGCCAGCAGCCCCCTGGGACAGGGGGCTTTGGGCTATGGCTACACCTTC
CDR3aa: CASSPLGQGALGYGYTF

d_gene: .
abundance: .
v_gene: TRBV12-3/TRBV12-4
j_gene: TRBJ1-2
CDR3nt: TGTGCCAGCAGTTTTCGGAGGGTCGGCTACACCTTC
CDR3aa: CASSFRRVGYTF

d_gene: TRBD2
abundance: .
v_gene: TRBV7-9
j_gene: TRBJ2-5
CDR3nt: TGTGCCAGCAGCTTATCAAAGGGACTAGAAGAGACCCAGTACTTC
CDR3aa: CASSLSKGLEETQYF

d_gene: .
abundance: few
v_gene: TRBV4-1
j_gene: TRBJ2-3
CDR3nt: TGCGCCAGCAGGGCCCCCATGGATACGCAGTATTTT
CDR3aa: CASRAPMDTQYF

d_gene: .
abundance: .
v_gene: TRBV2
j_gene: TRBJ2-4
CDR3nt: TGTGCCAGCGGCTTTACAGGGCATGGAAACATTCAGTACTTC
CDR3aa: CASGFTGHGNIQYF

d_gene: .
abundance: .
v_gene: TRBV7-9
j_gene: TRBJ2-5
CDR3nt: TGTGCCAGCACCTCGCAGGGGGAGACCCAGTACTTC
CDR3aa: CASTSQGETQYF

d_gene: .
abundance: once
v_gene: TRBV7-2
j_gene: TRBJ1-2
CDR3nt: TGTGCCAGCAGCTTGACCTGGACAGATTTCAACTATGGCTACACCTTC
CDR3aa: CASSLTWTDFNYGYTF

d_gene: TRBD1
abundance: .
v_gene: TRBV5-1
j_gene: TRBJ1-2
CDR3nt: TGCGCCAGCAGCACGGGACAGGTCGGGGATGGCTACACCTTC
CDR3aa: CASSTGQVGDGYTF

d_gene: TRBD1
abundance: .
v_gene: TRBV7-2
j_gene: TRBJ1-1
CDR3nt: TGTGCCAGCAGCCAACCAGGGGGACGGGCTGAAGCTTTCTTT
CDR3aa: CASSQPGGRAEAFF

d_gene: TRBD1
abundance: .
v_gene: TRBV5-1
j_gene: TRBJ1-2
CDR3nt: TGCGCCAGCAGCTTATCGGGACAGGGGGAACCGAACTATGGCTACACCTTC
CDR3aa: CASSLSGQGEPNYGYTF

d_gene: TRBD1
abundance: .
v_gene: TRBV11-3
j_gene: TRBJ2-3
CDR3nt: TGTGCCAGCAGCTTACCGGGACAGTCAGATACGCAGTATTTT
CDR3aa: CASSLPGQSDTQYF

d_gene: .
abundance: .
v_gene: TRBV5-1
j_gene: TRBJ1-1
CDR3nt: TGCGCCAGCAGCTTGGCCCTAGGCGGCTCGAACACTGAAGCTTTCTTT
CDR3aa: CASSLALGGSNTEAFF

d_gene: .
abundance: .
v_gene: TRBV5-4
j_gene: TRBJ2-7
CDR3nt: TGTGCCAGCAGCTTGGGAGGCGGAAACTCCTACGAGCAGTACTTC
CDR3aa: CASSLGGGNSYEQYF

d_gene: TRBD1
abundance: .
v_gene: TRBV29-1
j_gene: TRBJ1-2
CDR3nt: TGCAGCGCTGGGGACAGCCAGGACTATGGCTACACCTTC
CDR3aa: CSAGDSQDYGYTF

d_gene: .
abundance: .
v_gene: TRBV18
j_gene: TRBJ1-1
CDR3nt: TGTGCCAGCTCCCGAGAGGTGACTGAAGCTTTCTTT
CDR3aa: CASSREVTEAFF

d_gene: .
abundance: .
v_gene: TRBV6-5
j_gene: TRBJ2-7
CDR3nt: TGTGCCAGCAGACTGACAGCCAACCGGGAGCAGTACTTC
CDR3aa: CASRLTANREQYF

d_gene: TRBD1
abundance: .
v_gene: TRBV2
j_gene: TRBJ2-5
CDR3nt: TGTGCCAGCAGTTTCGACAGGGGGGCAGAGACCCAGTACTTC
CDR3aa: CASSFDRGAETQYF

d_gene: TRBD1
abundance: .
v_gene: TRBV5-1
j_gene: TRBJ1-1
CDR3nt: TGCGCCAGCAGAGGGGTTTCAGGGGGGAACACTGAAGCTTTCTTT
CDR3aa: CASRGVSGGNTEAFF

d_gene: .
abundance: .
v_gene: TRBV6-2/TRBV6-3
j_gene: TRBJ2-5
CDR3nt: TGTGCCAGCAGCCCGTCGGATCGGGTTAGTAGCCAGTACTTC
CDR3aa: CASSPSDRVSSQYF

d_gene: TRBD2
abundance: .
v_gene: TRBV18
j_gene: TRBJ2-5
CDR3nt: TGTGCCAGCTCACCAGGACTAGCAGATATCCAAGAGACCCAGTACTTC
CDR3aa: CASSPGLADIQETQYF

d_gene: TRBD1
abundance: .
v_gene: TRBV5-5
j_gene: TRBJ1-5
CDR3nt: TGTGCCAGCAGCCCGGGGACAGTTTTCAATCAGCCCCAGCATTTT
CDR3aa: CASSPGTVFNQPQHF

d_gene: .
abundance: .
v_gene: TRBV18
j_gene: TRBJ2-7
CDR3nt: TGTGCCAGCTCACCACTACCGGGGGACGAGCAGTACTTC
CDR3aa: CASSPLPGDEQYF

d_gene: TRBD1
abundance: .
v_gene: TRBV5-6
j_gene: TRBJ2-1
CDR3nt: TGTGCCAGCAGCTTGCATTTGACAGGGATGTCCTACAATGAGCAGTTCTTC
CDR3aa: CASSLHLTGMSYNEQFF

d_gene: TRBD2
abundance: .
v_gene: TRBV11-2
j_gene: TRBJ2-1
CDR3nt: TGTGCCAGCAGCTCTAGCGGGAGGGCCTACAATGAGCAGTTCTTC
CDR3aa: CASSSSGRAYNEQFF

d_gene: .
abundance: .
v_gene: TRBV11-2
j_gene: TRBJ1-2
CDR3nt: TGTGCCAGCAGCTTAACCACGGGAGGAGGCTACACCTTC
CDR3aa: CASSLTTGGGYTF

d_gene: TRBD2
abundance: .
v_gene: TRBV9
j_gene: TRBJ2-1
CDR3nt: TGTGCCAGCAGCGCTGAAGCGGGAGTCTCCTACAATGAGCAGTTCTTC
CDR3aa: CASSAEAGVSYNEQFF

d_gene: .
abundance: .
v_gene: TRBV5-6
j_gene: TRBJ1-1
CDR3nt: TGTGCCAGTACTAGGGGACATCCGACCACTGAAGCTTTCTTT
CDR3aa: CASTRGHPTTEAFF

d_gene: .
abundance: .
v_gene: TRBV11-3
j_gene: TRBJ2-1
CDR3nt: TGTGCCAGCAGCTTAGGCGGGGAACTCCACAATGAGCAGTTCTTC
CDR3aa: CASSLGGELHNEQFF

d_gene: TRBD1
abundance: .
v_gene: TRBV9
j_gene: TRBJ1-2
CDR3nt: TGTGCCAGCAGCCCCAACATAAGGGGGCGCGTGGCGGGCGGCTACACCTTC
CDR3aa: CASSPNIRGRVAGGYTF

d_gene: .
abundance: .
v_gene: TRBV19
j_gene: TRBJ1-3
CDR3nt: TGTGCCAGTAAGGCCAGGTTCTCTGGAAACACCATATATTTT
CDR3aa: CASKARFSGNTIYF